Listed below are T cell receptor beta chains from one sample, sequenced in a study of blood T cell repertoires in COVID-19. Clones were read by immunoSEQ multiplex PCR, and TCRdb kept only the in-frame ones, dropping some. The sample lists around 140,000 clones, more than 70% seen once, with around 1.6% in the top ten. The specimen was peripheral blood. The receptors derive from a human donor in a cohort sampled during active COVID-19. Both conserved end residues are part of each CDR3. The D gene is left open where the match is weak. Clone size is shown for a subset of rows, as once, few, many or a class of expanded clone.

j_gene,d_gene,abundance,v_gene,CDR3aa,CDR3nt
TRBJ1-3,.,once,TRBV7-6,CASSQSGTGNTIYF,TGTGCCAGCAGCCAGTCTGGTACTGGAAACACCATATATTTT
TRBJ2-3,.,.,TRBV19,CASSILGAGTDTQYF,TGTGCCAGTAGTATCCTGGGGGCCGGGACAGATACGCAGTATTTT
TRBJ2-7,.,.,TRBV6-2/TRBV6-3,CASSPLAYEQYF,TGTGCCAGCAGCCCCTTAGCCTACGAGCAGTACTTC
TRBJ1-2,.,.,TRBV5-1,CASSLADPGGGYGYTF,TGCGCCAGCAGCTTGGCGGACCCCGGGGGAGGCTATGGCTACACCTTC
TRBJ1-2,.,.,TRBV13,CASSLGLNGGAGGYTF,TGTGCCAGCAGCTTAGGCCTAAATGGGGGGGCAGGCGGCTACACCTTC
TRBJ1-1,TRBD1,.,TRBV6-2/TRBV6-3,CASSYSRDRATEAFF,TGTGCCAGCAGTTACTCGAGGGACAGGGCCACTGAAGCTTTCTTT
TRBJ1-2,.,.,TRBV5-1,CASSLVPGDYGYTF,TGCGCCAGCAGCTTGGTTCCGGGGGACTATGGCTACACCTTC
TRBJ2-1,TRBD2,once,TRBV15,CATSRVTSANEQFF,TGTGCCACCAGCAGAGTGACTAGCGCGAATGAGCAGTTCTTC
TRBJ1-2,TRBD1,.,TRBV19,CASSPDRAGYGYTF,TGTGCCAGTAGTCCCGACAGGGCCGGGTATGGCTACACCTTC
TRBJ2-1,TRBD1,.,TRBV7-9,CASSFRGQVIF,TGTGCCAGCAGCTTTAGGGGGCAGGTTATCTTC
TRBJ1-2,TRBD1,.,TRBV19,CASSIGQGYGYTF,TGTGCCAGTAGTATAGGACAGGGCTATGGCTACACCTTC
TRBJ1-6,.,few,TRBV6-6,CASSYLNSPLHF,TGTGCCAGCAGTTACCTTAATTCACCCCTCCACTTT
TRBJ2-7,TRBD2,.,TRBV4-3,CASSRRTSGISYEQYF,TGCGCCAGCAGCCGACGGACTAGCGGGATCTCCTACGAGCAGTACTTC
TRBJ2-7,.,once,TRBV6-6,CASSTSGEQYF,TGTGCCAGCAGTACTTCAGGCGAGCAGTACTTC
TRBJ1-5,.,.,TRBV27,CASSRTDNQPQHF,TGTGCCAGCAGTAGGACAGACAATCAGCCCCAGCATTTT
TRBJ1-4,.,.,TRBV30,CAWSQNTNEKLFF,TGTGCCTGGAGCCAAAATACTAATGAAAAACTGTTTTTT
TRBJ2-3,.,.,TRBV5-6,CASSFKQSDTQYF,TGTGCCAGCAGCTTTAAGCAATCAGATACGCAGTATTTT
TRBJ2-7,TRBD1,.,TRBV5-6,CASSSPGQGYSYEQYF,TGTGCCAGCAGCTCACCGGGACAGGGCTATTCCTACGAGCAGTACTTC
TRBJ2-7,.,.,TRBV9,CASSSGASYEQYF,TGTGCCAGCAGCTCTGGGGCGTCCTACGAGCAGTACTTC
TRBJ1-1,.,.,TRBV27,CASKLGQANTEAFF,TGTGCCAGCAAGTTGGGCCAGGCCAACACTGAAGCTTTCTTT
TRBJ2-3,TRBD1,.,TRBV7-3,CASSSGGDTQYF,TGTGCCAGCAGCTCAGGGGGTGATACGCAGTATTTT